This entry lists 16 T cell receptor beta chains sequenced from one sample in a study of blood T cell repertoires in COVID-19. Method: immunoSEQ multiplex PCR; TCRdb's copy keeps in-frame clones and lacks some. The sample shows 400,000 to 450,000 clones, over 75% of them seen only once. Material for sequencing was peripheral blood. The receptors stem from a middle-aged woman with COVID-19, enrolled during active disease.

The genes are TRBV6-2 or TRBV6-3 and TRBJ2-5; the match to TRBD1 covers 8 bases. Germline loops: CDR1 MNHEY, CDR2 SVGEGT. The CDR3 sequence is 17 residues long. The junction had 9 bases not matched to a gene; V was cut back by 3 bases and J by 0 bases. CDR3 sequence (DNA): TGTGCCAGCAGTTATGGGGTGGCAGGGGGCTACCAAGAGACCCAGTACTTC. Amino acids: CASSYGVAGGYQETQYF.

This clone is a singleton in its sample. J is TRBJ2-5 and V is TRBV7-9; TRBD1 is a possible D gene (5 bases). This CDR3 has 13 residues. The germline V gene has CDR1 SEHNR and CDR2 FQNEAQ (reference sequence). With 3 bases removed from V and 5 bases from J, the gap between germline ends came to 10 bases. CDR3 nucleotides: TGTGCCAGCAGCTTCCCCAGGGATGAGACCCAGTACTTC. Its protein is CASSFPRDETQYF.

The chain carries TRBV6-5 and TRBJ1-1; no clear D. Germline values: CDR1 MNHEY, CDR2 SVGAGI. The V gene lost 7 bases and the J gene lost 5 bases, with 14 bases spanning the gap. This CDR3 region has 13 residues. CDR3 DNA sequence: TGTGCCAGCATGGGCACGGCATGGACTGAAGCTTTCTTT. Amino acids: CASMGTAWTEAFF.

J is TRBJ2-1 and V is TRBV6-4; 10 bases are a match to TRBD1. Losses at the gene ends were 2 bases for V and 6 bases for J; bases not matched to a gene: 1. The CDR3 spans 14 residues. Germline values: CDR1 MRHNA, CDR2 SNTAGT. The CDR3 loop is CASSDGQGGNEQFF. For the CDR3, the DNA is TGTGCCAGCAGTGACGGACAGGGGGGCAATGAGCAGTTCTTC.

The chain is built from TRBV7-3 and TRBJ2-1; TRBD2 aligns across 8 bases. Trimming at V came to 5 bases and at J to 7 bases, leaving 4 bases not matched to a gene. Germline values: CDR1 SGHTA, CDR2 FQGTGA. CDR3 length: 13 amino acids. This CDR3 reads CASSDGTRNEQFF. CDR3 nucleotides: TGTGCCAGCAGCGACGGGACTAGAAATGAGCAGTTCTTC.

In its sample, this clone was seen once. This chain uses TRBV6-1 with TRBJ1-1; 7 bases fit TRBD1. The germline V gene has CDR1 MNHNS and CDR2 SASEGT. The J segment lost 0 bases and the V segment lost 3 bases, leaving 4 bases of the junction unmatched. The CDR3 is made up of 15 amino acids. The CDR3 nucleotides are TGTGCCAGCAGTGAGCTTGGGACAGTGAACACTGAAGCTTTCTTT. It yields the protein CASSELGTVNTEAFF.

CDR3 loop: CASSLGGTSGYNEQFF. The CDR3 coding sequence is TGTGCCAGCAGCTTGGGAGGGACTAGCGGATACAATGAGCAGTTCTTC. V usage is TRBV7-2 and J usage is TRBJ2-1; 11 bases align to TRBD2. Germline V gene lookup returns CDR1 SGHTA and CDR2 FQGNSA. The CDR3 runs to 16 residues. V lost 3 bases, J lost 4 bases, and 5 bases stayed unmatched.

The chain is built from TRBV2 and TRBJ1-4; D is uncertain. Germline CDR1 is SNHLY and CDR2 is FYNNEI. The V end was cut by 4 bases, the J end by 4 bases, with 10 bases between. CDR3 size: 14 residues. The CDR3 DNA reads TGTGCCAGCAGTGCCGGGATTTTTAATGAAAAACTGTTTTTT. Translated: CASSAGIFNEKLFF.

This chain uses TRBV28 with TRBJ1-5; D may be TRBD1 (5 bases). This CDR3 contains 21 residues. V lost 2 bases, J lost 5 bases, and 31 bases lay in between. Germline CDR1 and CDR2: MDHEN and SYDVKM. The CDR3 spells CASSLEGFAGEASSGYQPQHF. CDR3 in DNA: TGTGCCAGCAGTTTAGAGGGGTTTGCGGGGGAGGCGAGCTCTGGTTATCAGCCCCAGCATTTT.

This clone appeared once. This rearrangement joins TRBV11-2 to TRBJ2-2, with 11 bases matching TRBD2. The CDR3 is 15 residues long. From germline, CDR1 is SGHAT and CDR2 FQNNGV. V lost 7 bases, J lost 4 bases, and 5 bases stayed unmatched. CDR3 sequence: CASTPTSGSTGELFF. DNA of the CDR3: TGTGCCAGCACCCCCACTAGCGGGAGCACCGGGGAGCTGTTTTTT. Combining the CDR3 with reference TRBV11-2 and TRBJ2-2 gives the whole variable domain EAGVAQSPRYKIIEKRQSVAFWCNPISGHATLYWYQQILGQGPKLLIQFQNNGVVDDSQLPKDRFSAERLKGVDSTLKIQPAKLEDSAVYLCASTPTSGSTGELFFGEGSRLTVL.

The CDR3 protein is CASSAPRTGVDGYTF. CDR3 coding DNA: TGTGCCAGCAGCGCCCCGCGGACGGGGGTCGACGGCTACACCTTC. V gene TRBV7-9 combines with J gene TRBJ1-2, with D perhaps TRBD1 (5 bases). Per the germline V gene, CDR1 is SEHNR and CDR2 is FQNEAQ (reference sequence). The CDR3 extends over 15 amino acids. V was cut by 5 bases and J by 8 bases, with 21 bases left in between.

The DNA for the CDR3 is TGTGCCTGGAGTCCTGCCTACAGTGGTGGCTACACCTTC. It specifies CAWSPAYSGGYTF. V is TRBV30 and J is TRBJ1-2; D call uncertain. Germline V gene sequence: CDR1 GTSNPN, CDR2 SVGIG (reference sequence). This CDR3 has 13 residues. Trimming left V 2 bases short and J 7 bases short, with 14 bases between.

The rearrangement joins TRBV19 to TRBJ2-7; maybe TRBD1 (6 bases). The CDR3 length is 15 residues. Trimming removed 2 bases from V and 2 bases from J, with 13 bases in between. Germline-derived CDR1 and CDR2 are LNHDA and SQIVND (reference sequence). Here the CDR3 DNA reads TGTGCCAGTAGTATACACAGGGAAGGCACCTACGAGCAGTACTTC. Its protein is CASSIHREGTYEQYF.

The gene calls are TRBV10-3 and TRBJ2-3; D not resolved. Germline-derived CDR1 and CDR2 are ENHRY and SYGVKD. The CDR3 has 15 amino acids. The V and J ends lost 3 bases and 2 bases respectively, with 12 bases between them. In DNA form, the CDR3 reads TGTGCCATCAGTGAATCCGGGTCCTACACAGATACGCAGTATTTT. Its protein product is CAISESGSYTDTQYF.

This clone was seen only once. CDR3 region: CATSRAGAPRPQHF. In nucleotides, the CDR3 is TGTGCCACCAGCAGAGCTGGGGCCCCCCGTCCCCAGCATTTT. The chain has TRBV15 and TRBJ1-5, with D possibly TRBD1 on 5 matching bases. This CDR3 comprises 14 residues. The V gene's germline CDR1 is LNHNV and CDR2 YYDKDF (reference sequence). Between the trimmed V and J ends, which lost 1 base and 10 bases, there was a span of 14 bases.

This chain uses TRBV11-2 with TRBJ2-5; D gene unclear. CDR1 is SGHAT, CDR2 FQNNGV, per germline. Between the trimmed V and J ends, which lost 2 bases and 5 bases, there was a span of 12 bases. CDR3 length equals 14 residues. The CDR3: CASSLIWALETQYF. The CDR3 nucleotides read TGTGCCAGCAGCTTAATCTGGGCGCTGGAGACCCAGTACTTC.